This T cell receptor beta chain was obtained from a study of blood T cell repertoires in COVID-19 (dated by TCRdb to 2020 to 2021). Background on the whole study: Samples from collaborators originated in the United States, Italy and Spain and spanned both the acute and convalescent phases of COVID-19. The samples were drawn from two sources: the first 160 participants of the ongoing ImmuneRACE study, and 1,200 or so subjects contributed by 6 global collaborators. The sample metadata nearly always contained a de-identified subject ID, COVID-19 status, age in years and sex. Deeply sampled blood TCRbeta repertoires from subjects exposed to, actively infected with, or recovered from COVID-19 were included in the dataset. A freely available public database, intended as a resource for researchers studying the immune response to SARS-CoV-2, is where the repertoires were released. The material from the prospective study consisted of cDNA or gDNA derived from T cells, B-cell-depleted T cells, or PBMCs. Where HLA class I and class II types were available, the types were taken from metadata supplied by the sample provider, not from assay-based typing.

V and J are truncated by 0 bases and 2 bases respectively, leaving an intervening sequence of 11 bases. Taken from cysteine to phenylalanine, the CDR3 has 16 residues. Only CDR3 DNA is held: 48 bases, read in frame from base 1. From the germline V gene, CDR1 is LGHNA and CDR2 is YSLEER. What the authors observed across the whole study: How much clinical and demographic metadata was included differed by source and by participant, and the metadata was provided uncurated.

The immunoSEQ Assay, a bias-controlled multiplex PCR, was used to amplify TCRbeta CDR3 regions from genomic DNA. As for how the authors treated the data: The number of nucleated cells in each sample was estimated from the amplification of reference gene primers within the assay. To quantify the absolute abundance of each unique TCRbeta CDR3 rearrangement, sequence reads were collapsed and filtered. Productive Simpson clonality was computed per sample as the square root of Simpson's diversity index over productive rearrangements. The immuneACCESS repertoire file appears here via TCRdb, limited to in-frame rearrangements. These files lack a portion of the clones; in checked studies, under half of the deficit traces to unresolved V genes, and the cause of the others is not known. From that table come the V and J calls and clone size; the DNA was used to work out D and trimming. For this sample the table gives approximately 70,000 clones, of which 85% to 90% were detected only once. Together, the top ten hold just over 2.5% of the sample.

The collaborating institutions used their own protocols to collect whole blood in K2EDTA tubes. For TCRbeta analysis, collaborator samples were shipped as frozen whole blood, as isolated PBMCs, or as DNA extracted from either sample type. Comment on this clone: The antigen this receptor binds is unknown. Qualities for individual bases were not recorded, and no much larger clone is one base off.

The rearrangement combines TRBV4-3 with TRBJ2-1; TRBD1 is possibly the D segment (6 matching bases). Specimen: peripheral blood. This sequence was found in a human donor in a cohort sampled during active COVID-19. CDR3 protein: CASSQEGAAAYNEQFF. The bases are TGCGCCAGCAGCCAAGAGGGGGCGGCGGCCTACAATGAGCAGTTCTTC.